The clone carrying this T cell receptor beta chain appeared once. Its specificity is unknown. The CDR3 runs 16 residues. Germline CDR1 reads MGHDK; CDR2 reads SYGVNS. Trimming cost V 6 bases and J 10 bases; bases outside gene matches: 16. Regarding the study as a whole: Tumor Treg TCRs overlapped most with tumor naive CD4+ cells.

Treg sorting used a CD4+CD25+CD127-/low gate. After constant-region reverse-primer amplification, full-length variable regions underwent semi-nested PCR with Nested Universal Primer A. TCRdb processed the 5' RACE reads anew with MiXCR; each CDR3 protein has one entry. The sample has thousands of distinct CDR3 sequences, approximately 50% seen once. The clonotype was recovered from a female donor with breast cancer. This chain uses TRBV25-1 with TRBJ2-1; 9 bases line up with TRBD2. The specimen was Tregs sorted from a lymph node. The CDR3 sequence is CASSKLSGSNTKEQFF. Here the CDR3 DNA reads TGTGCCAGCAGCAAACTTAGCGGGAGTAACACCAAAGAGCAGTTCTTC.